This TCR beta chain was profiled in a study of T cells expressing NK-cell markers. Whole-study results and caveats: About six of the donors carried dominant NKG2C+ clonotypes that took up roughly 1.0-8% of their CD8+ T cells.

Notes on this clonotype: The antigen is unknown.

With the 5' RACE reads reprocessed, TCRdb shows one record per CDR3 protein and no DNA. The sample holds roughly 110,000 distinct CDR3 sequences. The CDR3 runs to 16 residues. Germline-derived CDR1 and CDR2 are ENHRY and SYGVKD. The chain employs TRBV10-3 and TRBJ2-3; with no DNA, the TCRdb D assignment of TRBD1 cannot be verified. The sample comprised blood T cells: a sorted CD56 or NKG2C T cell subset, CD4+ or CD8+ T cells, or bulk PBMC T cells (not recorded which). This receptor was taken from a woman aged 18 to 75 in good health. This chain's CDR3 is CAISEGLPIPPDTQYF.